These 22 T cell receptor beta chains were all obtained from the same sample, sequenced in a study of T-cell reconstitution after alpha-beta-depleted transplantation in children. Preparation of the TCRbeta library involved a method that used unique molecular identifiers. TCRdb reanalysed the PCR reads using MiXCR and keeps one entry per CDR3 protein. The sample yields a few hundred thousand distinct CDR3 sequences, 9.5% to 15% seen once. Specimen: PBMCs from the stem cell graft donor, collected from the stem cell graft. These receptors came from a human donor who donated a stem cell graft to a child with combined immunodeficiency.

The chain combines TRBV7-2 with TRBJ2-7, with 7 nucleotides matching TRBD1. V shed 3 bases and J 7 bases; nucleotides not matched to a gene: 12. Germline CDR1 and CDR2: SGHTA and FQGNSA. The CDR3 contains 15 residues. CDR3 DNA sequence: TGTGCCAGCAGCTTTAAACAAGGGGGCCAGGGGGAGCAGTACTTC. Protein product: CASSFKQGGQGEQYF.

The chain joins TRBV7-9 to TRBJ1-2; tentatively, D is TRBD1 (6 bases). The germline gives CDR1 SEHNR, CDR2 FQNEAQ (reference sequence). V was trimmed by 4 bases and J by 3 bases, leaving 15 bases between them. The length of the CDR3 is 15 residues. The CDR3 sequence: CASSSLWGADYGYTF. The DNA of the CDR3 is TGTGCCAGCAGCTCCCTGTGGGGGGCGGACTATGGCTACACCTTC. The whole variable domain, remainder taken from reference TRBV7-9 and TRBJ1-2, is DTGVSQNPRHKITKRGQNVTFRCDPISEHNRLYWYRQTLGQGPEFLTYFQNEAQLEKSRLLSDRFSAERPKGSFSTLEIQRTEQGDSAMYLCASSSLWGADYGYTFGSGTRLTVV.

This clonotype was observed a few times. The J gene is TRBJ1-3, the V gene TRBV12-3 or TRBV12-4, with 11 bases that match TRBD1. The CDR3 has 15 amino acids. The J segment lost 3 bases and the V segment lost 11 bases, leaving 9 bases of the junction unmatched. This CDR3 reads CARRGDRGNGNTIYF. CDR3 in DNA: TGTGCCCGGCGAGGGGACAGGGGGAATGGAAACACCATATATTTT.

This clonotype was seen a handful of times. The genes are TRBV29-1 and TRBJ1-2; 7 bases match TRBD1. V dropped 6 bases and J dropped 4; count of bases not matched to a gene: 14. The length of the CDR3 is 15 residues. Germline CDR1 is SQVTM and CDR2 is ANQGSEA. CDR3 sequence (DNA): TGCAGCGTCCCCTCCGGGGACAGCACCCTCTATGGCTACACCTTC. As protein: CSVPSGDSTLYGYTF.

A few counts support this clonotype. The chain couples TRBV7-3 to TRBJ2-1; 7 bases fit TRBD2. J lost 5 bases, V lost 5 bases, and 9 bases had no gene match. CDR3 size: 15 residues. Germline assignment: CDR1 SGHTA and CDR2 FQGTGA. CDR3 coding DNA: TGTGCCAGCAGCCCCATGGGGGGGGTTAACAATGAGCAGTTCTTC. This encodes CASSPMGGVNNEQFF.

The V call is TRBV5-1, the J call TRBJ1-2; D is uncertain. Germline loops: CDR1 SGHRS, CDR2 YFSETQ. The CDR3 covers 13 residues. The V end was cut by 1 base, the J end by 3 bases, with 7 bases between. The CDR3 coding sequence is TGCGCCAGCAGCTTGACGGGGTACTATGGCTACACCTTC. Its protein is CASSLTGYYGYTF.

This clonotype was found a few times. The J gene is TRBJ2-3, the V gene TRBV18, with D perhaps matching TRBD1 (6 bases). The CDR3 loop spans 18 amino acids. Germline V CDR1 and CDR2: KGHSH, LQKENI. V lost 2 bases and J 0 bases, leaving 18 bases between the germline ends. CDR3 protein: CASSPFGQRSTSTDTQYF. The CDR3 region has the DNA TGTGCCAGCTCACCATTCGGACAGCGCTCAACTAGCACAGATACGCAGTATTTT.

Turning to this clonotype: This may be a read error: a much more frequent sequence differs by one nucleotide. V and J are TRBV12-3 or TRBV12-4 and TRBJ1-5; 7 bases are a match to TRBD1. This CDR3 is 16 amino acids long. Here the CDR3 DNA reads TGTGCCAGCAGTCTTCAGGGGGGGGTGGGGAATCAGCCCCGGCATTTT. This translates into CASSLQGGVGNQPRHF.

This clonotype was seen only a few times. One end of the junction is discordant with germline, which a read error may explain. V and J are TRBV2 and TRBJ2-2; D is possibly TRBD1 (5 bases). The CDR3 sequence is 14 residues long. The germline gives CDR1 SNHLY, CDR2 FYNNEI. The CDR3, as DNA: TGTGCCAGCAGGGAAGACAGAAACACCGGGGAGCTGTTTTTT. It specifies CASREDRNTGELFF.

V usage is TRBV2 and J usage is TRBJ2-4; 7 positions match TRBD1. The CDR3 has 16 amino acids. Per the germline V gene, CDR1 is SNHLY and CDR2 is FYNNEI. V was pared by 4 bases and J by 0 bases, with 6 bases of the junction left unmatched. DNA for the CDR3: TGTGCCAGCAGTGTGGACAGGACTCTAGCCAAAAACATTCAGTACTTC. Residues: CASSVDRTLAKNIQYF.

This clonotype has just a few counts. This rearrangement joins TRBV4-3 to TRBJ2-1, with D unresolved. Germline assignment: CDR1 LGHNA and CDR2 YSLEER. This CDR3 has 13 residues. V was trimmed by 1 base and J by 7 bases, leaving 8 bases between them. CDR3 coding DNA: TGCGCCAGCAGCCAAGGCCATTTGAATGAGCAGTTCTTC. Encoded protein: CASSQGHLNEQFF.

This clonotype was found many times. This chain links TRBV25-1 with TRBJ2-7, with D perhaps given as TRBD1 or TRBD2 (5 bases each). Trimming cost V 3 bases and J 4 bases, with 19 bases left between them. This CDR3 is built from 16 residues. Germline V gives CDR1 MGHDK, CDR2 SYGVNS. The CDR3 region is CASSDLTGGRTYEQYF. As DNA, the CDR3 is TGTGCCAGCAGTGATTTAACTGGGGGTAGAACGTACGAGCAGTACTTC.

The chain uses TRBV20-1 and TRBJ2-1, with D hard to call. The V gene lost 5 bases and the J gene lost 4 bases, with 6 bases spanning the gap. The CDR3 has 11 amino acids. Germline V lookup: CDR1 DFQATT, CDR2 SNEGSKA (reference sequence). The CDR3 sequence: CSAELYNEQFF. CDR3 bases: TGCAGTGCTGAACTATACAATGAGCAGTTCTTC.

At least ten counts were recorded for this clonotype. The gene calls are TRBV12-3 or TRBV12-4 and TRBJ2-3, with 8 bases matching TRBD2. Losses at the gene ends were 6 bases for V and 5 bases for J; bases not matched to a gene: 16. The CDR3 loop spans 17 amino acids. CDR3 loop: CASSPARAGAGGDTQYF. Here the CDR3 DNA reads TGTGCCAGCAGCCCAGCCCGAGCGGGGGCGGGAGGAGATACGCAGTATTTT.

This clonotype appeared many times. This chain connects TRBV27 to TRBJ1-5, with 7 nucleotides matching TRBD1. The CDR3 contains 20 residues. The V gene's germline CDR1 is MNHEY and CDR2 SMNVEV (reference sequence). The V segment lost 2 bases and the J segment 2 bases; nucleotides outside the gene matches: 18. This CDR3 reads CASSLSYYGQVPPGNQPQHF. The CDR3 DNA is TGTGCCAGCAGTTTAAGTTATTATGGACAGGTTCCGCCGGGCAATCAGCCCCAGCATTTT.

The sample holds many counts of this clonotype. V gene TRBV20-1 combines with J gene TRBJ2-1, with TRBD2 as a possible D gene (5 bases). The CDR3 extends over 11 amino acids. Trimming shortened V by 7 bases and J by 3 bases, and 7 bases separated the two germline ends. From germline, CDR1 is DFQATT and CDR2 SNEGSKA (reference sequence). The CDR3 sequence is CSVLVYNEQFF. In DNA form, the CDR3 reads TGCAGTGTACTAGTCTACAATGAGCAGTTCTTC.

This sequence joins TRBV6-1 and TRBJ2-7, with D unclear. Trimming took 7 bases from V and 3 from J, leaving 22 bases between them. The CDR3 runs 16 residues. Germline lookup yields CDR1 MNHNS and CDR2 SASEGT. The CDR3 protein is CASTPRVGQNSYEQYF. The CDR3, as DNA: TGTGCCAGCACACCTCGTGTGGGCCAGAATAGCTACGAGCAGTACTTC.

This clonotype was seen ten or more times. The chain couples TRBV29-1 to TRBJ2-5; the match to TRBD1 covers 8 bases. From germline, CDR1 is SQVTM and CDR2 ANQGSEA. V shed 3 bases, J shed 4 bases, and the junction held 7 bases outside the gene matches. This CDR3 spans 14 amino acids. CDR3 nucleotide sequence: TGCAGCGTTGATGGACAGGGATTCATAGAGACCCAGTACTTC. It is translated as CSVDGQGFIETQYF. Together with reference TRBV29-1 and TRBJ2-5, the CDR3 gives the full variable domain: SAVISQKPSRDICQRGTSLTIQCQVDSQVTMMFWYRQQPGQSLTLIATANQGSEATYESGFVIDKFPISRPNLTFSTLTVSNMSPEDSSIYLCSVDGQGFIETQYFGPGTRLLVL.

This clonotype was detected a few times. This sequence joins TRBV9 and TRBJ1-3; no reliable D call. The CDR3 totals 13 residues. Germline V lookup: CDR1 SGDLS, CDR2 YYNGEE. Trimming left V 3 bases short and J 4 bases short, with 8 bases between. The CDR3 is CASSDLPGNTIYF. In DNA form, the CDR3 reads TGTGCCAGCAGCGACCTGCCCGGAAACACCATATATTTT.

J is TRBJ2-1 and V is TRBV4-3; 7 bases agree with TRBD1. Germline trimming cut 0 bases from V and 6 bases from J; bases unmatched to any gene: 5. The CDR3 is 15 residues long. The germline CDR1 and CDR2 sequences are LGHNA and YSLEER. The CDR3 DNA reads as TGCGCCAGCAGCCAAGAGAAGGGGACAGCCAATGAGCAGTTCTTC. It translates to CASSQEKGTANEQFF.

In this sample, this clonotype turned up many times. This chain uses TRBV27 with TRBJ2-1, with 11 bases matching TRBD2. The CDR3 consists of 14 residues. Per germline, CDR1 MNHEY and CDR2 SMNVEV (reference sequence). J lost 5 bases, V lost 7 bases, and 4 bases had no gene match. CDR3 amino acids: CASTVLAGDNEQFF. DNA of the CDR3: TGTGCCAGCACGGTACTAGCGGGGGACAATGAGCAGTTCTTC.

This clonotype was observed a few times. V is TRBV7-6 and J is TRBJ2-1, with 11 bases lining up with TRBD2. V was clipped by 5 bases and J by 6 bases; unmatched bases: 12. CDR1 is SGHVS and CDR2 is FNYEAQ in the germline V gene. This CDR3 is built from 17 residues. The CDR3 bases are TGTGCCAGCAGCGCCCCCGGGACTAGCGGTTTGACCAATGAGCAGTTCTTC. It is translated as CASSAPGTSGLTNEQFF.